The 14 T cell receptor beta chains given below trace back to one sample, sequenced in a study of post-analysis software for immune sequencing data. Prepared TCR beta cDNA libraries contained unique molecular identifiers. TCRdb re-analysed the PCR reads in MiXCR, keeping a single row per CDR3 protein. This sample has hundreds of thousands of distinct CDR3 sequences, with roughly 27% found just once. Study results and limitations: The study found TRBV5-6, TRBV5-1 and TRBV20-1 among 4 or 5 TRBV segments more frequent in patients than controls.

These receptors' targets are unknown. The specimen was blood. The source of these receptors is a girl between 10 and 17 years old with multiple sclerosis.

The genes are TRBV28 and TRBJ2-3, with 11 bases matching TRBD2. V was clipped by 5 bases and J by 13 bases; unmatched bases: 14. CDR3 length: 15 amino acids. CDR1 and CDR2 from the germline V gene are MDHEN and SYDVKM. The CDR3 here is CASSVRGLAAPWEYF. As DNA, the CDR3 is TGTGCCAGCAGTGTGAGGGGACTAGCGGCCCCCTGGGAGTATTTT.

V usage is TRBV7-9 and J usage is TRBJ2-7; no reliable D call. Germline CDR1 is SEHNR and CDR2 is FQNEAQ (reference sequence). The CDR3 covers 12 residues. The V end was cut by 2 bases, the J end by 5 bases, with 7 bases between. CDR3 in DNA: TGTGCCAGCAGCTTAAATGTCGACGAGCAGTACTTC. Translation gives CASSLNVDEQYF.

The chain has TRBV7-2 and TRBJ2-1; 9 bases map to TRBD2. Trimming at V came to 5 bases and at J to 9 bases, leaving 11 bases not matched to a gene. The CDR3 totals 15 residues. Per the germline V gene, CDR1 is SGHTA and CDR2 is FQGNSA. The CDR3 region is CASSPSASGIVEQFF. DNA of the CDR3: TGTGCCAGCAGCCCGTCGGCTAGCGGGATCGTTGAGCAGTTCTTC.

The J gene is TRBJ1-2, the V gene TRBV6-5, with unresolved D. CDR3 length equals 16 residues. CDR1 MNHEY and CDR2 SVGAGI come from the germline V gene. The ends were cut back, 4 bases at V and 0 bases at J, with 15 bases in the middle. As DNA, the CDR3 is TGTGCCAGCAGTTTCGGGAACCCCAATTCTAACTATGGCTACACCTTC. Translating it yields CASSFGNPNSNYGYTF.

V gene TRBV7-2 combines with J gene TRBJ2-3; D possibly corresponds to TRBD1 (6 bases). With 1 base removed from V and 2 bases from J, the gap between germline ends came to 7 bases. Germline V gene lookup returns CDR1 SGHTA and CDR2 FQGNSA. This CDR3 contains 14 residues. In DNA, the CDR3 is TGTGCCAGCAGCTTAGGGGGACACACAGATACGCAGTATTTT. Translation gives CASSLGGHTDTQYF.

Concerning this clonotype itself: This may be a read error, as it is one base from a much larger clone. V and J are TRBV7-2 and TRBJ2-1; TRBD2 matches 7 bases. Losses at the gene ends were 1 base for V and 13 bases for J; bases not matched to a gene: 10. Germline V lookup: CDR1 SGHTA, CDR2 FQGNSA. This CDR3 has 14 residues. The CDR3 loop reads CASSLVEGRETQFF. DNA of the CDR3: TGTGCCAGCAGCTTAGTTGAGGGGCGGGAGACCCAGTTCTTC.

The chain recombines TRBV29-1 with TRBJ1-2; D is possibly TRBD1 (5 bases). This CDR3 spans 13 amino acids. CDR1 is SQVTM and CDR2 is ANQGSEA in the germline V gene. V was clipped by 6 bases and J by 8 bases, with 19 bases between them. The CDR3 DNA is TGCAGCGTGGACGGCAGGACATCGAGGGGCTACACCTTC. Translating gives CSVDGRTSRGYTF.

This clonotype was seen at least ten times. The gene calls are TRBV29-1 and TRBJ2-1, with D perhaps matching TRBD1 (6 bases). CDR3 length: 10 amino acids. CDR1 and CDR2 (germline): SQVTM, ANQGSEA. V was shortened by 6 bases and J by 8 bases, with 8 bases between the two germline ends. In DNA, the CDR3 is TGCAGCGTCAGGGGCCATGAGCAGTTCTTC. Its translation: CSVRGHEQFF.

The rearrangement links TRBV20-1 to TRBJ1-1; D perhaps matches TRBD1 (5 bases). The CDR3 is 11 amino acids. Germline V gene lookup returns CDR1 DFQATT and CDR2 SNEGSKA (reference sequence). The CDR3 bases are TGCAGGGGGAAATCAGGGACTGAAGCTTTCTTT. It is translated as CRGKSGTEAFF.

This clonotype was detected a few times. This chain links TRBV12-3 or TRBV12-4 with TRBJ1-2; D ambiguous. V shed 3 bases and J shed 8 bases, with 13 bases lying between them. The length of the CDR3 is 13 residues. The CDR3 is CASSLDSVSGYTF. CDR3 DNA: TGTGCCAGCAGTTTGGACTCGGTTTCAGGCTACACCTTC.

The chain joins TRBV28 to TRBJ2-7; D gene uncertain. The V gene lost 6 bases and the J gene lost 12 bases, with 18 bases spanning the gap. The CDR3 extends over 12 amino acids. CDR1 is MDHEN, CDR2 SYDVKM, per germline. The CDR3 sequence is CASSPQVDRRYF. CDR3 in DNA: TGTGCCAGCAGCCCCCAGGTTGATCGGCGGTACTTC.

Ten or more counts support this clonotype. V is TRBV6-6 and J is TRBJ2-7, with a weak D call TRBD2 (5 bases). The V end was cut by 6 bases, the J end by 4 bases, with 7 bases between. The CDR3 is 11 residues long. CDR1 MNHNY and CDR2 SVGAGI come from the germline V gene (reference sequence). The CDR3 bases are TGTGCCAGCAGCCGAGGGTACGAGCAGTACTTC. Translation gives CASSRGYEQYF.

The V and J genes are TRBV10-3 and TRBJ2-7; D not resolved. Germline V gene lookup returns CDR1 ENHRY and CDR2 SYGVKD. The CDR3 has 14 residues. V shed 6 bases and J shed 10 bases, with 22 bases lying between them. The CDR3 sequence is CAIRPEQPKEAQYF. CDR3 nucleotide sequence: TGTGCCATCAGGCCCGAACAGCCAAAAGAGGCCCAGTACTTC.

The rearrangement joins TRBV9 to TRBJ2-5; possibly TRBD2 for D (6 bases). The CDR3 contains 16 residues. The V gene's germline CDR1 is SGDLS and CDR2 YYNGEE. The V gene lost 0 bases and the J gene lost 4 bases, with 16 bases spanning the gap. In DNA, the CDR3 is TGTGCCAGCAGCGTAGGGGTTGGAGGGACGGGAGAGACCCAGTACTTC. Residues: CASSVGVGGTGETQYF. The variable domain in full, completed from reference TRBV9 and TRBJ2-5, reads DSGVTQTPKHLITATGQRVTLRCSPRSGDLSVYWYQQSLDQGLQFLIQYYNGEERAKGNILERFSAQQFPDLHSELNLSSLELGDSALYFCASSVGVGGTGETQYFGPGTRLLVL.